The T cell receptor beta chain described here comes from a study of blood T cell repertoires in COVID-19. Overall study: T cells, B-cell-depleted T cells, or PBMCs provided the cDNA or gDNA that served as material.

Recovered status in Cohort 3 required two negative PCRs, clearance, or symptom resolution. Germline loops: CDR1 SGHNT, CDR2 YYREEE (reference sequence). This CDR3 has 15 amino acids. V was trimmed by 0 bases and J by 3 bases, leaving 10 bases between them. Original data processing: It was from reference gene primer amplification that nucleated cell counts were estimated. Data came from immunoSEQ multiplex PCR; TCRdb stores just in-frame clones and leaves some out. That table gives V, J and clone size, and the DNA gave D and trimming. The sample gives approximately 470,000 clones, 75% to 90% of which show up once; 0.65% to 0.9% is in the top ten.

The chain recombines TRBV5-4 with TRBJ1-3, with unresolved D. This TCR derives from a woman younger than 30 who had recovered from COVID-19. The sample comprised PBMCs or T cells enriched from blood (not recorded which). Here the CDR3 reads CASSLDEGGGNTIYF. In DNA form, the CDR3 reads TGTGCCAGCAGCTTGGATGAGGGCGGTGGAAACACCATATATTTT.